These 20 T cell receptor beta chains share one sample of origin, sequenced in a study of T cell responses to AZD1222 COVID-19 vaccine (dated by TCRdb to 2020 to 2023). According to the study, the label for this sample's time point signals: about 28 days (+/-7) after the second vaccine dose. Library prep was done by the immunoSEQ multiplex PCR assay. TCRdb mirrors the immuneACCESS table, restricted to in-frame sequences. Some clones are absent from its copies; in checked studies, under half trace to an unresolved V gene, and the reason for the others is unknown. Here the sample has about 110,000 clones; roughly 86% occur a single time. Roughly 4.5% of the sample is in the top ten clones. The source was peripheral blood, collected 28 days after the second AZD1222 dose. The receptors come from an adult who received the AZD1222 COVID-19 vaccine.

The CDR3 region is CASSPQTGRTNYGYTF. CDR3 sequence (DNA): TGTGCCAGCAGCCCCCAGACGGGCAGGACGAACTATGGCTACACCTTC. This sequence joins TRBV7-2 and TRBJ1-2; the D is unclear. V lost 5 bases, J lost 2 bases, and 18 bases lay in between. Germline CDR1 is SGHTA and CDR2 is FQGNSA. This CDR3 has 16 residues.

J is TRBJ2-3 and V is TRBV5-4; D remains ambiguous. V lost 2 bases, J lost 0 bases, and 10 bases lay in between. The CDR3 is 15 amino acids. Germline V CDR1 and CDR2: SGHNT, YYREEE (reference sequence). In nucleotides, the CDR3 is TGTGCCAGCAGCTTAGCACTGGTAAGCACAGATACGCAGTATTTT. It translates to CASSLALVSTDTQYF.

The chain links TRBV2 to TRBJ1-1; 9 positions agree with TRBD1. V lost 1 base, J lost 3 bases, and 6 bases stayed unmatched. The CDR3 is made up of 16 amino acids. CDR1 and CDR2 from the germline V gene are SNHLY and FYNNEI. This chain's CDR3 is CASSEEQGAVYTEAFF. CDR3 sequence (DNA): TGTGCCAGCAGTGAAGAACAGGGGGCGGTGTACACTGAAGCTTTCTTT.

The chain joins TRBV7-9 to TRBJ2-7; the match to TRBD2 covers 14 bases. Per germline, CDR1 SEHNR and CDR2 FQNEAQ (reference sequence). This CDR3 has 16 amino acids. The junction had 8 bases not matched to a gene; V was cut back by 5 bases and J by 5 bases. CDR3 nucleotides: TGTGCCAGCAGCCCTGGGACTAGCGGGAGTCACCACGAGCAGTACTTC. Protein sequence: CASSPGTSGSHHEQYF.

This clone was seen only a few times. V is TRBV10-3 and J is TRBJ2-7; D unclear. V was cut by 4 bases and J by 4 bases, with 11 bases left in between. Germline values: CDR1 ENHRY, CDR2 SYGVKD. This CDR3 spans 13 amino acids. The CDR3 nucleotides are TGTGCCATCAGTGGCACAGACCCTTACGAGCAGTACTTC. Its translation: CAISGTDPYEQYF.

The chain links TRBV6-6 to TRBJ2-3; 15 bases align to TRBD2. The CDR3 consists of 16 residues. V lost 4 bases and J lost 4; bases outside the gene matches: 3. Germline assignment: CDR1 MNHNY and CDR2 SVGAGI (reference sequence). CDR3 residues: CASSWTSGRAADTQYF. The CDR3 nucleotides are TGTGCCAGCAGTTGGACTAGCGGGAGGGCGGCAGATACGCAGTATTTT.

This clone was found a few times. CDR3 loop: CSVAGSRTEAFF. In DNA, the CDR3 is TGCAGCGTTGCGGGTTCCCGGACTGAAGCTTTCTTT. V gene TRBV29-1 combines with J gene TRBJ1-1; D gene ambiguous. V lost 4 bases and J 5 bases, leaving 11 bases between the germline ends. Germline lookup yields CDR1 SQVTM and CDR2 ANQGSEA. The CDR3 has 12 residues.

V usage is TRBV27 and J usage is TRBJ2-5; 8 bases are a match to TRBD2. Germline V lookup: CDR1 MNHEY, CDR2 SMNVEV (reference sequence). V gave up 2 bases and J gave up 5 bases; unmatched junction bases: 16. This CDR3 spans 18 amino acids. The CDR3 DNA reads as TGTGCCAGCAGTTTACGGGGGGGTAGGGTATCGTCCAGGGAGACCCAGTACTTC. Translated: CASSLRGGRVSSRETQYF.

This sequence joins TRBV6-2 or TRBV6-3 and TRBJ2-5, with 10 nucleotides matching TRBD2. This CDR3 spans 19 amino acids. The germline CDR1 and CDR2 sequences are MNHEY and SVGEGT. J was trimmed by 3 bases and V by 2 bases; bases with no gene match: 15. This CDR3 reads CASSYSLGASGGGKETQYF. The CDR3 DNA is TGTGCCAGCAGTTACAGTCTTGGGGCTAGCGGGGGCGGAAAAGAGACCCAGTACTTC.

The chain recombines TRBV27 with TRBJ1-2, with D possibly being TRBD1 (5 bases). The CDR3 has 13 amino acids. The V gene lost 6 bases and the J gene lost 10 bases, with 18 bases spanning the gap. CDR1 is MNHEY and CDR2 is SMNVEV in the germline V gene (reference sequence). The DNA of the CDR3 is TGTGCCAGCAGCTACAGTTCAGGGCTAGACTACACCTTC. As protein: CASSYSSGLDYTF.

This chain links TRBV7-3 with TRBJ1-3; D uncertain. Germline V gives CDR1 SGHTA, CDR2 FQGTGA. CDR3 length: 13 amino acids. The V and J ends lost 1 base and 1 base respectively, with 2 bases between them. In DNA, the CDR3 is TGTGCCAGCAGCTTAAGTTCTGGAAACACCATATATTTT. As protein: CASSLSSGNTIYF.

This clone occurred once. The chain carries TRBV13 and TRBJ1-5, with D possibly TRBD1 on 6 matching bases. The CDR3 spans 13 residues. V was shortened by 0 bases and J by 7 bases, with 7 bases between the two germline ends. Per the germline V gene, CDR1 is PRHDT and CDR2 is FYEKMQ (reference sequence). The CDR3 nucleotides read TGTGCCAGCAGCTTAGGGACAGGCCAGCCCCAGCATTTT. It specifies CASSLGTGQPQHF. The full variable domain, completed using reference TRBV13 and TRBJ1-5, is AAGVIQSPRHLIKEKRETATLKCYPIPRHDTVYWYQQGPGQDPQFLISFYEKMQSDKGSIPDRFSAQQFSDYHSELNMSSLELGDSALYFCASSLGTGQPQHFGDGTRLSIL.

The chain carries TRBV15 and TRBJ1-1; no clear D. This CDR3 region has 14 residues. V was pared by 0 bases and J by 4 bases, with 9 bases between. Looked up from germline, CDR1 is LNHNV and CDR2 is YYDKDF (reference sequence). In DNA form, the CDR3 reads TGTGCCACCAGCAGAGATCCGATCGGCACTGAAGCTTTCTTT. It specifies CATSRDPIGTEAFF. Supplemented by reference TRBV15 and TRBJ1-1, the full variable domain reads DAMVIQNPRYQVTQFGKPVTLSCSQTLNHNVMYWYQQKSSQAPKLLFHYYDKDFNNEADTPDNFQSRRPNTSFCFLDIRSPGLGDTAMYLCATSRDPIGTEAFFGQGTRLTVV.

This chain uses TRBV6-5 with TRBJ2-1, with TRBD2 matching 10 bases. V was clipped by 10 bases and J by 6 bases; unmatched bases: 9. Germline CDR1 MNHEY, CDR2 SVGAGI. The CDR3 runs to 14 residues. The CDR3 protein is CATSGGRYPNEQFF. As DNA, the CDR3 is TGTGCCACTAGCGGGGGAAGATACCCCAATGAGCAGTTCTTC.

V is TRBV27 and J is TRBJ2-3, with 7 bases lining up with TRBD1. V trimming: 5 bases; J trimming: 8 bases; junction bases outside the gene matches: 13. Germline V gives CDR1 MNHEY, CDR2 SMNVEV (reference sequence). The CDR3 is 15 residues long. The CDR3 region has the DNA TGTGCCAGCAGTGCCGGGACAGTGCCTTCGGGTACGCAGTATTTT. This encodes CASSAGTVPSGTQYF.

The chain joins TRBV5-4 to TRBJ1-1; D is unresolved. The length of the CDR3 is 14 residues. Trimming removed 2 bases from V and 1 base from J, with 9 bases in between. The germline V gene has CDR1 SGHNT and CDR2 YYREEE (reference sequence). DNA for the CDR3: TGTGCCAGCAGCTTAGGGATTCAGAACACTGAAGCTTTCTTT. This translates into CASSLGIQNTEAFF. Combining the CDR3 with reference TRBV5-4 and TRBJ1-1 gives the whole variable domain ETGVTQSPTHLIKTRGQQVTLRCSSQSGHNTVSWYQQALGQGPQFIFQYYREEENGRGNFPPRFSGLQFPNYSSELNVNALELDDSALYLCASSLGIQNTEAFFGQGTRLTVV.

This clone has only a few counts. The chain has TRBV30 and TRBJ2-1, with 7 bases matching TRBD2. Germline values: CDR1 GTSNPN, CDR2 SVGIG (reference sequence). CDR3 length: 17 residues. The J segment lost 1 base and the V segment lost 7 bases, leaving 16 bases of the junction unmatched. CDR3 sequence reads: CASRGLGGGGSYNEQFF. The CDR3 region has the DNA TGTGCCTCGCGCGGCCTGGGTGGCGGGGGATCCTACAATGAGCAGTTCTTC.

This chain links TRBV29-1 with TRBJ1-6, with 8 bases that match TRBD1. With V trimmed by 6 bases and J by 7 bases, 2 bases remained unmatched. Looked up from germline, CDR1 is SQVTM and CDR2 is ANQGSEA. The CDR3 loop spans 12 amino acids. The DNA for the CDR3 is TGCAGCGTAAGACAGGGGAATTCACCCCTCCACTTT. This sequence encodes CSVRQGNSPLHF. Full variable domain (rest looked up from reference TRBV29-1 and TRBJ1-6): SAVISQKPSRDICQRGTSLTIQCQVDSQVTMMFWYRQQPGQSLTLIATANQGSEATYESGFVIDKFPISRPNLTFSTLTVSNMSPEDSSIYLCSVRQGNSPLHFGNGTRLTVT.

V is TRBV19 and J is TRBJ2-1, with 7 bases identical to TRBD2. This CDR3 contains 15 residues. The junction had 13 bases not matched to a gene; V was cut back by 7 bases and J by 7 bases. Looked up from germline, CDR1 is LNHDA and CDR2 is SQIVND (reference sequence). Here the CDR3 reads CASNSVGLAVNEQFF. CDR3 DNA: TGTGCCAGTAACTCTGTCGGCCTAGCGGTAAATGAGCAGTTCTTC.

The chain is built from TRBV2 and TRBJ2-5; a weak D match, TRBD1 (6 bases). Trimming cost V 6 bases and J 4 bases, with 15 bases left between them. The CDR3 spans 14 residues. CDR1 and CDR2 from the germline V gene are SNHLY and FYNNEI. Written as DNA, the CDR3 is TGTGCCAGCAGCGTTTACAGGGCGATAGAGACCCAGTACTTC. Protein product: CASSVYRAIETQYF. The full variable domain, with the rest looked up from reference TRBV2 and TRBJ2-5, is EPEVTQTPSHQVTQMGQEVILRCVPISNHLYFYWYRQILGQKVEFLVSFYNNEISEKSEIFDDQFSVERPDGSNFTLKIRSTKLEDSAMYFCASSVYRAIETQYFGPGTRLLVL.